These 12 T cell receptor beta chains came from one sample sequenced in a study of shared clonotypes between healthy human individuals. Libraries were prepared by immunoSEQ multiplex PCR; TCRdb keeps only in-frame clonotypes and omits some of them. The profile covers about 960,000 clones, with approximately 80% appearing a single time and roughly 1.5% taken by the ten largest. What was sequenced was memory CD4+ T cells sorted from blood. Subset defined: CD45RA-negative fraction. The receptors derive from a young man in good health.

CDR3 nucleotides: TGTGCCAGTAGTGCCGGGGGGAATGGCTACACCTTC. Translation: CASSAGGNGYTF. The V gene is TRBV19, the J gene TRBJ1-2, with D maybe TRBD1 (5 bases). CDR1 is LNHDA, CDR2 SQIVND, per germline (reference sequence). Trimming took 5 bases from V and 6 from J, leaving 10 bases between them. This CDR3 contains 12 residues.

This chain connects TRBV10-3 to TRBJ2-2, with 7 bases identical to TRBD1. Trimming cost V 4 bases and J 4 bases; bases outside gene matches: 6. Germline V gives CDR1 ENHRY, CDR2 SYGVKD. There are 15 residues in the CDR3. CDR3 sequence (DNA): TGTGCCATCAGTGGGGACGACAGGGTCACCGGGGAGCTGTTTTTT. Translated, it gives CAISGDDRVTGELFF.

The rearrangement uses TRBV21-1 and TRBJ2-7; the table's D call, TRBD1, has no DNA check behind it. TRBV21-1 has pseudogene status. This CDR3 region has 16 residues. The CDR3 protein is CASSKEGAGLSYEQYF. The CDR3 bases are TGTGCCAGCAGCAAAGAGGGGGCCGGACTTTCCTACGAGCAGTACTTC.

V usage is TRBV5-1 and J usage is TRBJ2-2; no clear D gene. CDR3 size: 17 residues. Trimming took 0 bases from V and 0 from J, leaving 12 bases between them. Germline values: CDR1 SGHRS, CDR2 YFSETQ. The CDR3 nucleotides are TGCGCCAGCAGCTTGGTTTCCAGACGGACGAACACCGGGGAGCTGTTTTTT. Its translation is CASSLVSRRTNTGELFF.

The chain joins TRBV18 to TRBJ2-7; D unclear. The CDR3 extends over 14 amino acids. The V gene's germline CDR1 is KGHSH and CDR2 LQKENI. Trimming took off 3 bases at V and 3 bases at J, with 12 bases between the two ends. CDR3 nucleotide sequence: TGTGCCAGCTCACCCTTCGGACGCCTCTACGAGCAGTACTTC. Protein product: CASSPFGRLYEQYF.

V usage is TRBV5-1 and J usage is TRBJ2-3, with 7 positions matching TRBD2. This CDR3 contains 15 residues. V dropped 6 bases and J dropped 4; count of bases not matched to a gene: 11. Germline assignment: CDR1 SGHRS and CDR2 YFSETQ. CDR3 loop: CASKGGVGGADTQYF. In DNA, the CDR3 is TGCGCCAGCAAGGGAGGGGTCGGGGGAGCAGATACGCAGTATTTT.

This sequence joins TRBV5-6 and TRBJ2-1; TRBD2 matches 7 bases. The junction had 2 bases not matched to a gene; V was cut back by 0 bases and J by 2 bases. Germline V gives CDR1 SGHDT, CDR2 YYEEEE. The CDR3 length is 15 residues. CDR3 residues: CASSLALATYNEQFF. CDR3 nucleotide sequence: TGTGCCAGCAGCTTGGCACTAGCGACCTACAATGAGCAGTTCTTC.

The rearrangement joins TRBV10-3 to TRBJ1-5; 9 bases are a match to TRBD1. This CDR3 contains 15 residues. In germline, CDR1 is ENHRY, CDR2 SYGVKD. Trimming at V came to 8 bases and at J to 0 bases, leaving 5 bases not matched to a gene. The DNA for the CDR3 is TGTGCCATCGGCCCGGGACAGGGTAGCAATCAGCCCCAGCATTTT. This sequence encodes CAIGPGQGSNQPQHF.

The rearrangement links TRBV19 to TRBJ1-2; D might be TRBD1 (6 bases). Trimming stripped 3 bases from V and 8 bases from J, with 13 bases between. There are 13 residues in the CDR3. CDR1 and CDR2 from the germline V gene are LNHDA and SQIVND (reference sequence). The CDR3: CASSITGLHGYTF. The CDR3 coding sequence is TGTGCCAGTAGTATTACAGGGCTCCACGGCTACACCTTC.

Notes on this clone: This sequence may be a read error, since a much larger clone differs from it by one base. Within the sample, other DNA sequences also encode this same CDR3. The V gene is TRBV11-3, the J gene TRBJ2-5; D unclear. The CDR3 covers 11 residues. V was shortened by 3 bases and J by 5 bases, with 4 bases between the two germline ends. Germline CDR1 reads SGHNT; CDR2 reads YENEEA. The CDR3: CASSLGETQYF. In nucleotides, the CDR3 is TGTGCCAGCAGCTTGGGGGAGACCCAGTACTTC.

This clone was observed a few times. The chain has TRBV5-1 and TRBJ2-2; the D is unclear. This CDR3 contains 14 residues. Looked up from germline, CDR1 is SGHRS and CDR2 is YFSETQ. Trimming shortened V by 0 bases and J by 2 bases, and 5 bases separated the two germline ends. The CDR3 coding sequence is TGCGCCAGCAGCTTGGAGAGAAACACCGGGGAGCTGTTTTTT. Translating gives CASSLERNTGELFF.

The CDR3 DNA reads TGCGCCAGCAGCTTGGGGCAGTCGCCTGGGAACACCGGGGAGCTGTTTTTT. Its translation is CASSLGQSPGNTGELFF. The chain combines TRBV5-1 with TRBJ2-2; D is undetermined. CDR1 SGHRS and CDR2 YFSETQ come from the germline V gene. This CDR3 is 17 amino acids long. V was trimmed by 0 bases and J by 1 base, leaving 13 bases between them.